A single sample is the source of the 10 T cell receptor beta chains below, sequenced in a study of T cell responses to AZD1222 COVID-19 vaccine. TCRdb's table, derived via immunoSEQ multiplex PCR, lists solely in-frame clones and lacks some. The sample lists 200,000 or so clones, over 80% occurring once. The sample consisted of peripheral blood, taken on day 0 of MenACWY control vaccination. Source of these receptors: an adult in good health.

This chain joins TRBV28 and TRBJ1-5, with TRBD1 identical over 7 bases. Losses at the gene ends were 5 bases for V and 6 bases for J; bases not matched to a gene: 4. This CDR3 is built from 13 residues. CDR1 is MDHEN, CDR2 SYDVKM, per germline. In DNA form, the CDR3 reads TGTGCCAGCAGTGTTACAGGGGTTCAGCCCCAGCATTTT. As protein: CASSVTGVQPQHF. Using reference TRBV28 and TRBJ1-5 for the parts outside the CDR3, the full variable domain is DVKVTQSSRYLVKRTGEKVFLECVQDMDHENMFWYRQDPGLGLRLIYFSYDVKMKEKGDIPEGYSVSREKKERFSLILESASTNQTSMYLCASSVTGVQPQHFGDGTRLSIL.

CDR3 loop: CATSRDRSNQPQHF. CDR3 nucleotides: TGTGCCACCAGCAGAGACAGGAGCAATCAGCCCCAGCATTTT. The chain combines TRBV15 with TRBJ1-5; no definite D call. CDR1 and CDR2 from the germline V gene are LNHNV and YYDKDF (reference sequence). V was shortened by 0 bases and J by 1 base, with 4 bases between the two germline ends. The CDR3 is made up of 14 amino acids.

This clone was seen once. The V call is TRBV7-8, the J call TRBJ2-7; D unresolved. This CDR3 region has 11 residues. Trimming shortened V by 5 bases and J by 3 bases, and 5 bases separated the two germline ends. Germline CDR1 reads SGHVS; CDR2 reads FQNEAQ. CDR3 coding DNA: TGTGCCAGCAGCGGTGACTACGAGCAGTACTTC. This translates into CASSGDYEQYF.

The chain is built from TRBV14 and TRBJ1-3, with TRBD1 matching over 7 bases. The V gene end was trimmed by 4 bases and the J gene end by 2 bases; junction bases not matched to a gene: 14. The germline CDR1 and CDR2 sequences are SGHDN and FVKESK. The CDR3 totals 18 residues. CDR3 DNA sequence: TGTGCCAGCAGCCTTCTTCCCCCGGACAGGAGCACTGGAAACACCATATATTTT. Protein: CASSLLPPDRSTGNTIYF.

The chain employs TRBV2 and TRBJ1-5; D call uncertain. In germline, CDR1 is SNHLY, CDR2 FYNNEI. Trimming removed 5 bases at V and 1 base at J, with 12 bases between. The CDR3 covers 15 residues. The CDR3 nucleotides are TGTGCCAGCAGTTGGCACACTCAAAGCAATCAGCCCCAGCATTTT. Translation gives CASSWHTQSNQPQHF.

V usage is TRBV28 and J usage is TRBJ1-6; no firm D call. The V and J ends lost 2 bases and 11 bases respectively, with 7 bases between them. Germline V CDR1 and CDR2: MDHEN, SYDVKM. The CDR3 contains 12 residues. CDR3 DNA: TGTGCCAGCAGTTTAGAGACGGCACCCCTCCACTTT. Translating it yields CASSLETAPLHF.

This rearrangement joins TRBV2 to TRBJ2-5; tentative D call: TRBD2 (6 bases). This CDR3 spans 12 amino acids. In germline, CDR1 is SNHLY, CDR2 FYNNEI. V was clipped by 4 bases and J by 7 bases, with 10 bases between them. The CDR3 sequence is CASSAVEGTQYF. For the CDR3, the DNA is TGTGCCAGCAGTGCCGTGGAGGGGACCCAGTACTTC.

The chain recombines TRBV7-8 with TRBJ1-5, with 9 nucleotides matching TRBD1. CDR3 length equals 14 residues. V was clipped by 3 bases and J by 6 bases; unmatched bases: 3. Germline V gene data show CDR1 as SGHVS and CDR2 as FQNEAQ. The CDR3 nucleotides are TGTGCCAGCAGCTTCGAGACAGGGGGTCAGCCCCAGCATTTT. This encodes CASSFETGGQPQHF.

This clone was observed a handful of times. CDR3 loop: CAAGRDSYNEQFF. The DNA of the CDR3 is TGTGCCGCTGGGCGGGACTCCTACAATGAGCAGTTCTTC. This chain links TRBV6-6 with TRBJ2-1; the D gene is possibly TRBD2 (6 bases). The germline CDR1 and CDR2 sequences are MNHNY and SVGAGI (reference sequence). The CDR3 is 13 amino acids. V was clipped by 11 bases and J by 0 bases, with 11 bases between them.

This chain uses TRBV7-9 with TRBJ2-7, with D perhaps TRBD2 (5 bases). Trimming pared 2 bases from V and 4 bases from J, leaving 9 bases between. CDR1 is SEHNR and CDR2 is FQNEAQ in the germline V gene (reference sequence). CDR3 length equals 13 residues. Here the CDR3 DNA reads TGTGCCAGCAGCTTACCCGGGGAATACGAGCAGTACTTC. Its translation: CASSLPGEYEQYF.